These 15 T cell receptor beta chains share one sample of origin, sequenced in a study of cytomegalovirus exposure and HLA in healthy donors. PCR was performed using 60 Vbeta and 13 Jbeta primers. Here immunoSEQ multiplex PCR was the method, and the copy in TCRdb shows in-frame clones only, minus some. This repertoire shows roughly 160,000 clones, around 80% found once; its top ten account for about 4.5%. Sequenced input: PBMCs. These receptors came from a man in his forties in good health and CMV-seronegative.

The V and J genes are TRBV5-1 and TRBJ2-5; D perhaps matches TRBD1 (6 bases). This CDR3 region has 15 residues. V shed 1 base and J shed 7 bases, with 17 bases lying between them. Germline V gene lookup returns CDR1 SGHRS and CDR2 YFSETQ. The CDR3 region is CASSLSGQSHGTQYF. Here the CDR3 DNA reads TGCGCCAGCAGCTTGTCTGGACAGAGCCATGGGACCCAGTACTTC.

This sequence joins TRBV6-5 and TRBJ1-6; weak D call: TRBD1 (5 bases). The CDR3 consists of 14 residues. Deletions cut 7 bases from V and 9 bases from J, with 16 bases between. The V gene's germline CDR1 is MNHEY and CDR2 SVGAGI. For the CDR3, the DNA is TGTGCCAGCAAGCGGGGGGAAATCTCTTCACCCCTCCACTTT. As protein: CASKRGEISSPLHF.

The DNA of the CDR3 is TGTGCCAGCAGCGAGGGGGCGCGAACGAACTATGGCTACACCTTC. Translated, it gives CASSEGARTNYGYTF. This chain connects TRBV5-6 to TRBJ1-2; 7 bases agree with TRBD1. V was clipped by 4 bases and J by 2 bases; unmatched bases: 8. The CDR3 consists of 15 residues. Germline V gives CDR1 SGHDT, CDR2 YYEEEE. Variable domain in full (rest from reference TRBV5-6 and TRBJ1-2): DAGVTQSPTHLIKTRGQQVTLRCSPKSGHDTVSWYQQALGQGPQFIFQYYEEEERQRGNFPDRFSGHQFPNYSSELNVNALLLGDSALYLCASSEGARTNYGYTFGSGTRLTVV.

The V and J genes are TRBV19 and TRBJ2-3; TRBD2 matches at 10 bases. V lost 5 bases, J lost 2 bases, and 7 bases stayed unmatched. This CDR3 region has 16 residues. CDR1 is LNHDA and CDR2 is SQIVND in the germline V gene (reference sequence). This chain's CDR3 is CASSVPSGGITDTQYF. DNA of the CDR3: TGTGCCAGTAGTGTCCCTAGCGGGGGCATCACAGATACGCAGTATTTT.

The chain employs TRBV30 and TRBJ1-4; 7 bases map to TRBD1. CDR3 length: 15 amino acids. Germline V gene lookup returns CDR1 GTSNPN and CDR2 SVGIG (reference sequence). Trimming at V came to 5 bases and at J to 8 bases, leaving 14 bases not matched to a gene. CDR3 DNA: TGTGCCTGGGATAGCGTCCACAGGGGAGAGGAAAAACTGTTTTTT. Translation: CAWDSVHRGEEKLFF.

The rearrangement joins TRBV7-6 to TRBJ2-7, with D possibly matching TRBD2 (5 bases). CDR1 and CDR2 from the germline V gene are SGHVS and FNYEAQ. The CDR3 totals 13 residues. V shed 3 bases and J shed 2 bases, with 8 bases lying between them. The DNA of the CDR3 is TGTGCCAGCAGCTTCCGGGGTCCCTACGAGCAGTACTTC. It yields the protein CASSFRGPYEQYF.

V usage is TRBV6-1 and J usage is TRBJ2-1; weak D call: TRBD2 (5 bases). Trimming took off 6 bases at V and 9 bases at J, with 9 bases between the two ends. CDR3 size: 11 residues. CDR1 is MNHNS and CDR2 is SASEGT in the germline V gene. The CDR3 DNA reads as TGTGCCAGCAGCCTTAGCGTTGAGCAGTTCTTC. Its protein product is CASSLSVEQFF.

The rearrangement uses TRBV5-6 and TRBJ2-7; 10 bases are a match to TRBD2. This CDR3 is 15 amino acids long. Germline lookup yields CDR1 SGHDT and CDR2 YYEEEE. V gave up 0 bases and J gave up 4 bases; unmatched junction bases: 4. In DNA, the CDR3 is TGTGCCAGCAGCTTGGTGGCTAGCGGGGGATACGAGCAGTACTTC. It specifies CASSLVASGGYEQYF.

The rearrangement joins TRBV4-1 to TRBJ2-3, with 16 bases matching TRBD2. This CDR3 comprises 19 residues. CDR1 and CDR2 (germline): MGHRA, YSYEKL. The junction had 7 bases not matched to a gene; V was cut back by 4 bases and J by 0 bases. The CDR3 DNA follows: TGCGCCAGCAGCCTCGGGACTAGCGGGGGGGTGACTAGCACAGATACGCAGTATTTT. Protein: CASSLGTSGGVTSTDTQYF.

With regard to this clone: Other DNA sequences within the sample encode an identical CDR3. CDR3 protein: CASGRDRRETQYF. The CDR3 bases are TGTGCCAGCGGGAGGGACCGCAGAGAGACCCAGTACTTC. The chain links TRBV18 to TRBJ2-5; 7 nucleotides match TRBD2. CDR1 and CDR2 (germline): KGHSH, LQKENI. This CDR3 is 13 amino acids long. V lost 8 bases to trimming and J lost 4 bases; unmatched junction nucleotides: 7.

The CDR3 nucleotides read TGTGCCAGCAGCTTAGGGGGGACAGGGGCAGATACGCAGTATTTT. Its protein product is CASSLGGTGADTQYF. The chain is built from TRBV7-9 and TRBJ2-3; 10 bases agree with TRBD1. Germline V gene data show CDR1 as SEHNR and CDR2 as FQNEAQ (reference sequence). The CDR3 is 15 amino acids. The V gene end was trimmed by 1 base and the J gene end by 4 bases; junction bases not matched to a gene: 2.

The rearrangement uses TRBV14 and TRBJ2-1; D unresolved. The CDR3 has 13 amino acids. Germline CDR1 is SGHDN and CDR2 is FVKESK. Trimming cost V 4 bases and J 6 bases, with 10 bases left between them. DNA for the CDR3: TGTGCCAGCAGCCGGGCCGGAACCAATGAGCAGTTCTTC. It codes for CASSRAGTNEQFF. The full variable domain, completed using reference TRBV14 and TRBJ2-1, is EAGVTQFPSHSVIEKGQTVTLRCDPISGHDNLYWYRRVMGKEIKFLLHFVKESKQDESGMPNNRFLAERTGGTYSTLKVQPAELEDSGVYFCASSRAGTNEQFFGPGTRLTVL.

CDR3 bases: TGTGCCAGCACCCCGACAGGGTTCACCGGGGAGCTGTTTTTT. This encodes CASTPTGFTGELFF. The chain recombines TRBV25-1 with TRBJ2-2, with TRBD1 identical over 7 bases. The CDR3 contains 14 residues. Per germline, CDR1 MGHDK and CDR2 SYGVNS. Trimming at V came to 7 bases and at J to 4 bases, leaving 6 bases not matched to a gene. Supplemented by reference TRBV25-1 and TRBJ2-2, the full variable domain reads EADIYQTPRYLVIGTGKKITLECSQTMGHDKMYWYQQDPGMELHLIHYSYGVNSTEKGDLSSESTVSRIRTEHFPLTLESARPSHTSQYLCASTPTGFTGELFFGEGSRLTVL.

V usage is TRBV6-1 and J usage is TRBJ2-5; no reliable D call. The CDR3 totals 11 residues. V was cut by 8 bases and J by 4 bases, with 8 bases left in between. CDR1 and CDR2 from the germline V gene are MNHNS and SASEGT. The CDR3 nucleotides read TGTGCCAGCGGCACCGTAGAGACCCAGTACTTC. Translating it yields CASGTVETQYF.

The chain combines TRBV6-5 with TRBJ2-3; 8 bases match TRBD1. This CDR3 comprises 16 residues. V shed 2 bases and J 6 bases; nucleotides not matched to a gene: 10. Germline CDR1 reads MNHEY; CDR2 reads SVGAGI. This CDR3 reads CASSYDLQGGVDTQYF. In DNA form, the CDR3 reads TGTGCCAGCAGTTACGATCTACAGGGGGGCGTTGATACGCAGTATTTT.